The 2 T cell receptor beta chains in this list originate from one sample, sequenced in a study of blood T cell repertoires in COVID-19. Measured with immunoSEQ multiplex PCR; TCRdb has only the in-frame clones, and not every one. Of some 200,000 clones listed, more than 80% are singletons. Sequencing was carried out using peripheral blood. These receptors originate from a woman aged 80 or older with COVID-19, enrolled during active disease.

The gene calls are TRBV27 and TRBJ2-2, with D possibly being TRBD1 (5 bases). This CDR3 contains 19 residues. Germline-derived CDR1 and CDR2 are MNHEY and SMNVEV (reference sequence). Trimming removed 1 base at V and 6 bases at J, with 24 bases between. The CDR3 region is CASSLFPLGRVLFAGELFF. The DNA of the CDR3 is TGTGCCAGCAGTTTATTCCCCCTGGGCAGGGTACTTTTCGCCGGGGAGCTGTTTTTT.

The gene calls are TRBV5-4 and TRBJ2-5, with a tentative D call TRBD2 (6 bases). The germline V gene encodes CDR1 SGHNT and CDR2 YYREEE (reference sequence). V lost 4 bases and J lost 5, with 12 bases in between. The CDR3 contains 13 residues. The CDR3 is CASSLDYGETQYF. The DNA for the CDR3 is TGTGCCAGCAGCCTGGACTATGGGGAGACCCAGTACTTC.